This TCR beta chain was profiled in a study of OX40 agonist ivuxolimab in advanced cancers. Exclusion of a patient followed from autoimmune disease history or systemic immunosuppression. This CDR3 region has 13 residues. The V gene's germline CDR1 is SGHRS and CDR2 YFSETQ. J lost 6 bases, V lost 3 bases, and 5 bases had no gene match. Using immunoSEQ multiplex PCR, the repertoire was profiled, and TCRdb retains in-frame clones only, with some absent. Here the sample spans approximately 100,000 clones, approximately 88% being singletons. General study results and limits: Some nonresponders likewise displayed low normalized T-cell clonal expansion. Antigen specificity remained undetermined for the expanded peripheral T cells.

Concerning this clone itself: Its cognate antigen is unknown.

This TCR came from an adult with an advanced solid tumor such as melanoma, head and neck, liver or kidney cancer. V is TRBV5-1 and J is TRBJ2-7; 8 nucleotides align to TRBD1. Sequencing was performed on CD4+ or CD8+ T cells sorted from blood, taken in a trial of the OX40 agonist ivuxolimab. CDR3 DNA sequence: TGCGCCAGCAGCTGGGGGACAGGTGCCGAGCAGTACTTC. Its translation is CASSWGTGAEQYF.